One T cell receptor (beta chain) is described in this entry. This sample is part of a study of memory CD8 T cells in hepatitis C reinfection. Study information: After reinfection, a couple of primary-infection resolvers became chronically infected. Peak reinfection sampling occurred 3 to 8 weeks after detected reinfection.

The time point: peak reinfection, 3 to 8 weeks after reinfection detection. Sorted cells were sequenced directly ex vivo without any in vitro expansion. Donors were people who inject drugs in the Montreal HEPCO cohort. Control naive CD8 T cells came from two donors at all three reinfection time points. Method: immunoSEQ multiplex PCR; TCRdb's copy keeps in-frame clones and lacks some. The repertoire holds around 45,000 clones, with approximately 90% as singletons. This CDR3 spans 13 amino acids. Germline loops: CDR1 SEHNR, CDR2 FQNEAQ (reference sequence). V gave up 5 bases and J gave up 3 bases, with 11 bases separating them.

What was sequenced was naive CD8+ T cells sorted from blood. The origin of this receptor is a man aged 18 to 30 with hepatitis C virus infection. The V call is TRBV7-9, the J call TRBJ2-7; weak D call: TRBD2 (5 bases). The CDR3: CASSAGLNYEQYV. As DNA, the CDR3 is TGTGCCAGCAGCGCCGGACTGAACTACGAGCAGTACGTC.